This is a list of T cell receptor beta chains from one sample in a study of blood T cells in healthy people across ages. TCRdb re-called the 5' RACE reads with MiXCR, one entry per CDR3 protein. The sample has roughly 790,000 distinct CDR3 sequences, roughly 45% seen once. Sequenced sample: blood. The source is a woman in her sixties in good health. Both conserved end residues are part of each CDR3. Each record gives: CDR3 protein, CDR3 DNA, D gene, V gene, clone size, J gene. The D gene is left open where the match is weak. Clone size, where shown, is once, few, many, or a class for clones that have expanded.

CASSSGGPSDRGRPYEQYF	TGTGCCAGCAGCTCCGGGGGCCCTAGCGATCGAGGCAGGCCCTACGAGCAGTACTTC	NA	TRBV5-4	NA	TRBJ2-7
CASSQDQTSGTAQYF	TGTGCCAGCAGCCAAGATCAAACTAGCGGGACCGCGCAGTATTTT	TRBD2	TRBV4-2	NA	TRBJ2-3
CASSLDVVGEQYF	TGTGCCAGCAGCCTCGATGTGGTCGGCGAGCAGTACTTC	NA	TRBV12-3/TRBV12-4	NA	TRBJ2-7
CASSPTGGSSNEQFF	TGCGCCAGCAGCCCTACAGGGGGCAGTTCCAATGAGCAGTTCTTC	TRBD1	TRBV4-3	few	TRBJ2-1
CASSYAGPLQETQYF	TGTGCCAGCAGTTACGCGGGACCCCTCCAAGAGACCCAGTACTTC	NA	TRBV6-5	few	TRBJ2-5
CASRAPSYNEQFF	TGCGCCAGCAGGGCCCCGTCCTACAATGAGCAGTTCTTC	NA	TRBV5-1	many	TRBJ2-1
CASSSARASNNEQFF	TGCGCCAGCAGCTCAGCTAGGGCCAGCAACAATGAGCAGTTCTTC	NA	TRBV5-1	NA	TRBJ2-1
CSARVGTSEYQETQYF	TGCAGTGCTAGAGTTGGGACTAGCGAGTACCAAGAGACCCAGTACTTC	TRBD2	TRBV20-1	few	TRBJ2-5
CSASGQMETQYF	TGCAGCGCATCGGGACAGATGGAGACCCAGTACTTC	TRBD1	TRBV29-1	many	TRBJ2-5
CASSPPEAGTQYF	TGTGCCAGCTCACCACCGGAGGCGGGGACCCAGTACTTC	NA	TRBV18	few	TRBJ2-5
CASSQWHPAGVYEQYF	TGTGCCAGCAGCCAATGGCACCCAGCCGGTGTCTACGAGCAGTACTTC	NA	TRBV3-1	NA	TRBJ2-7
CASGDRATEAFF	TGTGCCAGCGGGGACAGGGCTACTGAAGCTTTCTTT	TRBD1	TRBV14	NA	TRBJ1-1
CASGTAHPYEQYF	TGTGCCAGCGGGACAGCACATCCCTACGAGCAGTACTTC	TRBD1	TRBV28	few	TRBJ2-7
CSVGLETQYF	TGCAGCGTTGGCTTGGAGACCCAGTACTTC	NA	TRBV29-1	many	TRBJ2-5
CASSPTTFISNEQFF	TGTGCCAGCTCACCTACCACATTTATTAGCAATGAGCAGTTCTTC	NA	TRBV18	few	TRBJ2-1
CSATGTEEITGELFF	TGCAGTGCTACGGGGACAGAAGAGATCACCGGGGAGCTGTTTTTT	TRBD1	TRBV20-1	few	TRBJ2-2